Listed here are 5 T cell receptor beta chains from one sample, sequenced in a study of T cell repertoires in aging, cancer and after chemotherapy. TRB rearrangements spanning V, D and J were amplified using mixed TRB-A/B primers. TCRdb processed the multiplex PCR reads anew with MiXCR; each CDR3 protein has one entry. The sample lists fewer than 8,500 distinct CDR3 sequences; around 30% were seen once. TCR beta rearrangements were amplified from peripheral blood genomic DNA. Material: blood. The receptors here all came from a human donor with a blood cancer.

By sample share, this clonotype is medium-sized. V and J are TRBV12-3 or TRBV12-4 and TRBJ2-5; TRBD2 matches 12 bases. The trim removed 5 bases at V and 1 base at J, leaving 5 bases unmatched. CDR3 length: 16 amino acids. The CDR3 region is CASSPLAGGLQETQYF. For the CDR3, the DNA is TGTGCCAGCAGTCCCCTAGCGGGGGGGCTCCAAGAGACCCAGTACTTC.

By its share, this clonotype is medium-sized. The chain couples TRBV19 to TRBJ1-5; 8 positions match TRBD1. Per the germline V gene, CDR1 is LNHDA and CDR2 is SQIVND (reference sequence). The CDR3 contains 15 residues. Trimming removed 7 bases from V and 5 bases from J; junction bases left unmatched: 10. As DNA, the CDR3 is TGTGCCAGTACCGACGGACAGGGAAGGTATCAGCCCCAGCATTTT. Its protein product is CASTDGQGRYQPQHF.

CDR3: CASGSGAGGSPLHF. The CDR3 DNA is TGTGCCAGCGGATCCGGCGCCGGAGGTTCACCCCTCCACTTT. This chain links TRBV12-3 or TRBV12-4 with TRBJ1-6; no definite D call. CDR3 length: 14 amino acids. V was pared by 8 bases and J by 9 bases, with 17 bases between.

The V call is TRBV5-1, the J call TRBJ1-5; perhaps TRBD1 as D (5 bases). The CDR3 contains 15 residues. Trimming cost V 0 bases and J 9 bases, with 16 bases left between them. CDR1 and CDR2 (germline): SGHRS, YFSETQ. The CDR3 DNA sequence: TGCGCCAGCAGCTTGGGACCGGGCTCCGGGGCGCCCCAGCATTTT. Translated, it gives CASSLGPGSGAPQHF.

The gene calls are TRBV12-3 or TRBV12-4 and TRBJ2-7; no clear D. V was cut by 0 bases and J by 3 bases, with 15 bases left in between. The CDR3 sequence is 16 residues long. The CDR3 region has the DNA TGTGCCAGCAGTTTAGCGAAAGGGTACCCCGACTACGAGCAGTACTTC. Protein sequence: CASSLAKGYPDYEQYF.